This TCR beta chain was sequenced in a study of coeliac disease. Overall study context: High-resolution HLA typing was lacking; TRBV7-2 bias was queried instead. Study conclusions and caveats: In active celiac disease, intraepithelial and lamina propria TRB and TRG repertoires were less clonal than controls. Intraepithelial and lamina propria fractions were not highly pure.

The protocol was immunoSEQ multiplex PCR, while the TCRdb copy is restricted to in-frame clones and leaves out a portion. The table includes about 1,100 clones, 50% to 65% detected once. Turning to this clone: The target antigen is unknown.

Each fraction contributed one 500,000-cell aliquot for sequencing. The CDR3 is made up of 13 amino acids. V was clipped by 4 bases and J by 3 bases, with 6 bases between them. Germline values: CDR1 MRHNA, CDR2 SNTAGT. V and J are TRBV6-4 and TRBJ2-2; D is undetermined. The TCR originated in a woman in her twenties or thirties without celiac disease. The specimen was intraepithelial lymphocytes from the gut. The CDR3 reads CASSAGDTGELFF. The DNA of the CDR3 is TGTGCCAGCAGTGCAGGCGACACCGGGGAGCTGTTTTTT.